This T cell receptor beta chain comes out of a study of T-cell reconstitution after alpha-beta-depleted transplantation in children. Broader study findings: Two months or so post-transplant, alpha-beta T cells reportedly derived from several hundred expanded graft clones. The authors attributed T-cell counts and diversity one year after transplant mostly to newly produced T cells.

Between the trimmed V and J ends, which lost 4 bases and 4 bases, there was a span of 11 bases. The germline gives CDR1 DFQATT, CDR2 SNEGSKA (reference sequence). The CDR3 contains 12 residues. Unique molecular identifiers were used in preparing the TCRbeta library. TCRdb reprocessed the PCR reads with MiXCR, giving one entry per CDR3 protein. Of 700,000 to 950,000 distinct CDR3 sequences in the sample, 16% were seen once. Note on this clonotype: Its antigen is undetermined.

This chain links TRBV20-1 with TRBJ2-7; no clear D gene. This sample comprised PBMCs, mostly from graft donor cells, obtained 360 days after TCRalphabeta/CD19-depleted stem cell transplant. The TCR sequence derives from a male patient aged 10 to 17 who had a stem cell transplant for acute lymphoblastic leukemia, so the T cells may come from the graft donor. CDR3 protein: CSAIAGPYEQYF. Written as DNA, the CDR3 is TGCAGTGCTATCGCAGGCCCTTACGAGCAGTACTTC.